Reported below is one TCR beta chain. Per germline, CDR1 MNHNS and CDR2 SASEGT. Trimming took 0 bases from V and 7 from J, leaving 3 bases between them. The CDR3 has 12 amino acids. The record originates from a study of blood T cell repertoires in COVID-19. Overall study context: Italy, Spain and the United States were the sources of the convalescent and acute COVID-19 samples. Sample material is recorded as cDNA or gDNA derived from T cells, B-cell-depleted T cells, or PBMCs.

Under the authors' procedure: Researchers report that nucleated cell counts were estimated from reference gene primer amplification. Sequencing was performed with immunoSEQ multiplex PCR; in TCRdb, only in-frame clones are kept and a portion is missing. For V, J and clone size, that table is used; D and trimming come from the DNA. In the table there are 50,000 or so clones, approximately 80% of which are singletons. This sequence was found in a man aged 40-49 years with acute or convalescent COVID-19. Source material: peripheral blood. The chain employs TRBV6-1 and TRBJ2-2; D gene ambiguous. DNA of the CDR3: TGTGCCAGCAGTGAAGCCAACGGGGAGCTGTTTTTT. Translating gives CASSEANGELFF.